Each of the 28 T cell receptor beta chains below was sequenced from the same sample in a study of T cell repertoires in cytomegalovirus infection (dated by TCRdb to between 2019 and 2020). Instrument used: Illumina HiSeq 1500. TCRdb redid the processing of the public reads, applying fastp at Q25 and MiXCR, and retained in-frame beta chains. Identical CDR3 protein sequences are pooled into one entry, listed with their most common genes and DNA. The sample table contains 200,000 to 300,000 distinct CDR3 sequences; only one count was recorded for approximately 8.3% of them. Over 12% of the sample comes from the top ten. Sample: PBMCs. Receptors originate from a human donor in good health (CMV status not recorded). Some clones in this sample may be carry-over from other donors' samples.

This clonotype was seen repeatedly, ten times or more. This chain joins TRBV7-2 and TRBJ2-3; D is ambiguous. Germline-derived CDR1 and CDR2 are SGHTA and FQGNSA. Between the trimmed V and J ends, which lost 4 bases and 1 base, there was a span of 6 bases. This CDR3 contains 13 residues. The CDR3 nucleotides are TGTGCCAGCAGCTCCAGACGCACAGATACGCAGTATTTT. Its translation: CASSSRRTDTQYF.

This clonotype was seen repeatedly, ten times or more. The chain couples TRBV7-2 to TRBJ2-7; 10 bases are a match to TRBD2. J gave up 6 bases and V 5 bases, and 10 bases lay outside the gene matches. This CDR3 region has 15 residues. Germline CDR1 and CDR2: SGHTA and FQGNSA. CDR3 amino acids: CASSQRGGRNSEQYF. CDR3 nucleotides: TGTGCCAGCAGCCAGCGGGGGGGTCGGAACTCCGAGCAGTACTTC.

The CDR3 nucleotides are TGTGCCAGCAGCCGCCGGGACAGGGGCACCTACGAGCAGTACTTC. Translation: CASSRRDRGTYEQYF. The chain uses TRBV12-3 or TRBV12-4 and TRBJ2-7, with 10 bases lining up with TRBD1. J lost 2 bases, V lost 6 bases, and 7 bases had no gene match. This CDR3 comprises 15 residues.

This clonotype was seen only a few times. The rearrangement joins TRBV5-1 to TRBJ1-6, with TRBD1 identical over 7 bases. The V gene's germline CDR1 is SGHRS and CDR2 YFSETQ. CDR3 length equals 16 residues. J gave up 10 bases and V 4 bases, and 14 bases lay outside the gene matches. The CDR3 sequence: CASSNQPNRGISPLHF. In nucleotides, the CDR3 is TGCGCCAGCAGCAACCAACCGAACAGGGGAATATCACCCCTCCACTTT.

This clonotype was seen ten or more times. The chain joins TRBV7-8 to TRBJ2-7; no reliable D call. With 2 bases removed from V and 5 bases from J, the gap between germline ends came to 13 bases. Germline V CDR1 and CDR2: SGHVS, FQNEAQ. CDR3 length: 14 amino acids. The CDR3 here is CASSLREAYHEQYF. CDR3 bases: TGTGCCAGCAGCTTACGTGAGGCCTACCACGAGCAGTACTTC.

Ten or more counts support this clonotype. The chain is built from TRBV12-3 or TRBV12-4 and TRBJ2-4; 12 positions agree with TRBD2. The CDR3 sequence is 17 residues long. J was trimmed by 4 bases and V by 0 bases; bases with no gene match: 4. DNA for the CDR3: TGTGCCAGCAGTTTAGCGCGGACTAGCGGGGCTAAAAACATTCAGTACTTC. Translated: CASSLARTSGAKNIQYF.

The chain employs TRBV11-2 and TRBJ2-1; D perhaps matches TRBD1 (5 bases). Germline V gene sequence: CDR1 SGHAT, CDR2 FQNNGV. This CDR3 is built from 15 residues. V was trimmed by 7 bases and J by 4 bases, leaving 17 bases between them. The CDR3 nucleotides are TGTGCCAGCACCGCTGTGGGGCGATTTTACAATGAGCAGTTCTTC. Its protein product is CASTAVGRFYNEQFF.

The table lists this clonotype with many counts. V gene TRBV7-6 combines with J gene TRBJ1-1, with D unclear. CDR1 SGHVS and CDR2 FNYEAQ come from the germline V gene. This CDR3 is 15 amino acids long. V was shortened by 2 bases and J by 0 bases, with 10 bases between the two germline ends. The CDR3 DNA reads as TGTGCCAGCAGCTTATCCCCGGGCTTGAACACTGAAGCTTTCTTT. Translation gives CASSLSPGLNTEAFF.

In regard to this clonotype: A clone one base away is much larger, so this may be a read error. This chain uses TRBV7-9 with TRBJ1-2; D uncertain. The germline V gene encodes CDR1 SEHNR and CDR2 FQNEAQ (reference sequence). V shed 5 bases and J shed 6 bases, with 19 bases lying between them. The CDR3 covers 15 residues. The CDR3 sequence is CASSPGAGANHGYTF. CDR3 DNA sequence: TGTGCCAGCAGCCCGGGCGCAGGAGCGAACCATGGCTACACCTTC.

This clonotype was counted many times. This sequence joins TRBV19 and TRBJ2-7; D might be TRBD2 (5 bases). The germline CDR1 and CDR2 sequences are LNHDA and SQIVND (reference sequence). This CDR3 has 16 amino acids. Trimming cost V 5 bases and J 1 base, with 18 bases left between them. CDR3 nucleotide sequence: TGTGCCAGTAGTCCCCGGGGTGGGGTAACGTCCTACGAGCAGTACTTC. This gives the protein CASSPRGGVTSYEQYF. The whole variable domain, filled in from reference TRBV19 and TRBJ2-7, reads DGGITQSPKYLFRKEGQNVTLSCEQNLNHDAMYWYRQDPGQGLRLIYYSQIVNDFQKGDIAEGYSVSREKKESFPLTVTSAQKNPTAFYLCASSPRGGVTSYEQYFGPGTRLTVT.

This chain connects TRBV20-1 to TRBJ1-5; 9 nucleotides line up with TRBD1. The ends lost 5 bases at V and 4 bases at J; junction bases unmatched: 9. Per germline, CDR1 DFQATT and CDR2 SNEGSKA (reference sequence). The CDR3 is 15 residues long. The CDR3 region is CSAAPRTGENQPQHF. The DNA of the CDR3 is TGCAGTGCTGCCCCCCGGACAGGGGAGAATCAGCCCCAGCATTTT.

The chain carries TRBV18 and TRBJ1-5; the D is unclear. The CDR3 consists of 16 residues. With 6 bases removed from V and 0 bases from J, the gap between germline ends came to 15 bases. Germline-derived CDR1 and CDR2 are KGHSH and LQKENI. The CDR3: CASSRVTEASNQPQHF. CDR3 sequence (DNA): TGTGCCAGCTCGCGGGTCACGGAAGCTAGCAATCAGCCCCAGCATTTT. Looking up the rest from reference TRBV18 and TRBJ1-5 gives the full variable domain: NAGVMQNPRHLVRRRGQEARLRCSPMKGHSHVYWYRQLPEEGLKFMVYLQKENIIDESGMPKERFSAEFPKEGPSILRIQQVVRGDSAAYFCASSRVTEASNQPQHFGDGTRLSIL.

The V gene is TRBV6-2 or TRBV6-3, the J gene TRBJ1-5; D remains ambiguous. Per the germline V gene, CDR1 is MNHEY and CDR2 is SVGEGT. V was cut by 8 bases and J by 4 bases, with 18 bases left in between. The length of the CDR3 is 15 residues. The chain's CDR3 is CASRSVRSNNQPQHF. The CDR3 DNA sequence: TGTGCCAGCCGGTCCGTTCGGTCGAATAATCAGCCCCAGCATTTT.

Ten or more counts support this clonotype. This rearrangement joins TRBV5-1 to TRBJ2-2; a weak D match, TRBD2 (6 bases). Germline V gene sequence: CDR1 SGHRS, CDR2 YFSETQ. The length of the CDR3 is 17 residues. V was trimmed by 4 bases and J by 1 base, leaving 17 bases between them. In nucleotides, the CDR3 is TGCGCCAGCAGCCGCCTTGATGGGCGGGGGAACACCGGGGAGCTGTTTTTT. It yields the protein CASSRLDGRGNTGELFF.

This clonotype appeared a few times. CDR3 in amino acids: CASSYPSGGAGETQYF. The CDR3 DNA reads as TGTGCCAGCAGTTATCCTAGCGGGGGGGCAGGAGAGACCCAGTACTTC. The J gene is TRBJ2-5, the V gene TRBV6-2 or TRBV6-3; 12 bases map to TRBD2. J was trimmed by 4 bases and V by 3 bases; bases with no gene match: 6. This CDR3 has 16 amino acids. Germline lookup yields CDR1 MNHEY and CDR2 SVGEGT.

A few counts support this clonotype. The gene calls are TRBV7-8 and TRBJ1-6, with 7 bases lining up with TRBD1. The CDR3 has 15 residues. Germline assignment: CDR1 SGHVS and CDR2 FQNEAQ. V dropped 1 base and J dropped 10; count of bases not matched to a gene: 7. The CDR3 DNA is TGTGCCAGCAGCTTAGTAGCAGGGGGATACTCACCCCTCCACTTT. Translated, it gives CASSLVAGGYSPLHF.

This clonotype was seen ten or more times. The V and J genes are TRBV27 and TRBJ2-3; TRBD2 matches at 12 bases. V dropped 5 bases and J dropped 6; count of bases not matched to a gene: 12. Germline V gene lookup returns CDR1 MNHEY and CDR2 SMNVEV (reference sequence). CDR3 length: 17 residues. CDR3 amino acids: CASSPLAGGLDRDTQYF. The DNA for the CDR3 is TGTGCCAGCAGTCCGCTAGCGGGAGGGCTAGATAGGGATACGCAGTATTTT.

Ten or more counts support this clonotype. The chain has TRBV7-9 and TRBJ2-1; tentatively, D is TRBD2 (6 bases). The germline CDR1 and CDR2 sequences are SEHNR and FQNEAQ (reference sequence). V shed 4 bases and J shed 7 bases, with 23 bases lying between them. The CDR3 totals 17 residues. CDR3 DNA sequence: TGTGCCAGCAGCTCGGTGGGGGTCAGCGGAGGGCTGAATGAGCAGTTCTTC. Amino acids: CASSSVGVSGGLNEQFF.

This clonotype was recorded many times. J is TRBJ1-1 and V is TRBV27; a possible D gene is TRBD1 (6 bases). The CDR3 loop spans 12 amino acids. Germline CDR1 and CDR2: MNHEY and SMNVEV (reference sequence). V was shortened by 5 bases and J by 7 bases, with 11 bases between the two germline ends. CDR3 protein: CASSGLQGEAFF. The CDR3, as DNA: TGTGCCAGCAGTGGGTTACAGGGTGAAGCTTTCTTT.

V and J are TRBV9 and TRBJ2-1; D perhaps matches TRBD2 (6 bases). CDR3 length equals 16 residues. Trimming shortened V by 0 bases and J by 9 bases, and 19 bases separated the two germline ends. CDR1 SGDLS and CDR2 YYNGEE come from the germline V gene. The CDR3 DNA sequence: TGTGCCAGCAGCGTAGTGTCGGGAGTGGACCGTAGTGAGCAGTTCTTC. It yields the protein CASSVVSGVDRSEQFF. The variable domain in full, with the rest retrieved from reference TRBV9 and TRBJ2-1, is DSGVTQTPKHLITATGQRVTLRCSPRSGDLSVYWYQQSLDQGLQFLIQYYNGEERAKGNILERFSAQQFPDLHSELNLSSLELGDSALYFCASSVVSGVDRSEQFFGPGTRLTVL.

The gene calls are TRBV18 and TRBJ1-2; a weak D match, TRBD1 (5 bases). The germline CDR1 and CDR2 sequences are KGHSH and LQKENI. V shed 4 bases and J shed 3 bases, with 9 bases lying between them. CDR3 length: 13 amino acids. CDR3 residues: CASSQRTYYGYTF. The CDR3 region has the DNA TGTGCCAGCTCACAACGGACATACTATGGCTACACCTTC.

This clonotype has at least ten counts. A read error may produce the germline difference seen at one junction end. V is TRBV12-3 or TRBV12-4 and J is TRBJ1-5; 8 bases agree with TRBD1. This CDR3 region has 16 residues. The CDR3 bases are TGTGCCAGCAGCTTAGACAGGGGTGGGGGCAATCAGCCCCAGCATTTT. Translation: CASSLDRGGGNQPQHF.

This clonotype was found many times. The chain joins TRBV20-1 to TRBJ2-7; 9 nucleotides line up with TRBD1. V gave up 3 bases and J gave up 5 bases; unmatched junction bases: 5. Germline V gene lookup returns CDR1 DFQATT and CDR2 SNEGSKA (reference sequence). CDR3 length: 13 residues. Here the CDR3 DNA reads TGCAGTGCTAGGGGGGACAGGGAAAACGAGCAGTACTTC. Translation: CSARGDRENEQYF.

This clonotype was detected only a few times. The V call is TRBV7-2, the J call TRBJ2-7; 7 bases match TRBD2. After removal of 1 base from V and 4 bases from J, the junction contained 1 base not matched to a gene. CDR3 size: 13 residues. Per the germline V gene, CDR1 is SGHTA and CDR2 is FQGNSA. The CDR3 nucleotides read TGTGCCAGCAGCTTAGTAGCGGGTTACGAGCAGTACTTC. As protein: CASSLVAGYEQYF. Supplemented by reference TRBV7-2 and TRBJ2-7, the full variable domain reads GAGVSQSPSNKVTEKGKDVELRCDPISGHTALYWYRQSLGQGLEFLIYFQGNSAPDKSGLPSDRFSAERTGGSVSTLTIQRTQQEDSAVYLCASSLVAGYEQYFGPGTRLTVT.

This clonotype was counted between two and nine times. The V and J genes are TRBV19 and TRBJ1-1, with 7 bases identical to TRBD1. V lost 4 bases and J lost 5; bases outside the gene matches: 7. In germline, CDR1 is LNHDA, CDR2 SQIVND (reference sequence). The CDR3 extends over 14 amino acids. The CDR3 sequence: CASSRQGGRTEAFF. The CDR3 bases are TGTGCCAGTAGTAGGCAGGGGGGGAGGACTGAAGCTTTCTTT.

This clonotype was recorded a few times. The J gene is TRBJ2-3, the V gene TRBV5-1; D may be TRBD1 or TRBD2 (5 bases each). V was cut by 7 bases and J by 6 bases, with 24 bases left in between. Germline V gene sequence: CDR1 SGHRS, CDR2 YFSETQ. This CDR3 has 16 residues. In DNA, the CDR3 is TGCGCCAGCGGTAGAGTGGCCCCTAACGAGGGGGATACGCAGTATTTT. Protein: CASGRVAPNEGDTQYF. Full variable domain (missing parts from reference TRBV5-1 and TRBJ2-3): KAGVTQTPRYLIKTRGQQVTLSCSPISGHRSVSWYQQTPGQGLQFLFEYFSETQRNKGNFPGRFSGRQFSNSRSEMNVSTLELGDSALYLCASGRVAPNEGDTQYFGPGTRLTVL.

The chain uses TRBV29-1 and TRBJ2-3; 12 nucleotides align to TRBD2. Germline V CDR1 and CDR2: SQVTM, ANQGSEA. The CDR3 runs 15 residues. Losses at the gene ends were 6 bases for V and 2 bases for J; bases not matched to a gene: 6. The CDR3 nucleotides are TGCAGCGTCCCACTAGCGGGAGGATTCACAGATACGCAGTATTTT. Translated: CSVPLAGGFTDTQYF.

This clonotype was counted ten times or more. The chain couples TRBV7-9 to TRBJ2-6; D gene unclear. CDR3 length: 16 residues. The germline CDR1 and CDR2 sequences are SEHNR and FQNEAQ (reference sequence). V was shortened by 7 bases and J by 0 bases, with 13 bases between the two germline ends. This chain's CDR3 is CASIYRTSSGANVLTF. Written as DNA, the CDR3 is TGTGCCAGCATTTACCGGACCTCCTCTGGGGCCAACGTCCTGACTTTC.